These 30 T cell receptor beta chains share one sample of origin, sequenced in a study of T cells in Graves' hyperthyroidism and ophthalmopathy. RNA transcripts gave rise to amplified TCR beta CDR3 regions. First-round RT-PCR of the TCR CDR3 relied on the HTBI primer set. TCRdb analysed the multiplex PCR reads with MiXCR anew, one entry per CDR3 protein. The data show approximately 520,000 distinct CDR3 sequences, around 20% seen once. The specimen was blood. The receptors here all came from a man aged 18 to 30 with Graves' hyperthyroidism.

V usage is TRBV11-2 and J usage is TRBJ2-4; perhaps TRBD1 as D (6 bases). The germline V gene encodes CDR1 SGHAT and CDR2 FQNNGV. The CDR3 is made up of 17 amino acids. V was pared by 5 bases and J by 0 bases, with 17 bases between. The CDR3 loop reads CASSPKTGHLAKNIQYF. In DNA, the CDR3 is TGTGCCAGCAGCCCAAAGACAGGCCATTTAGCCAAAAACATTCAGTACTTC.

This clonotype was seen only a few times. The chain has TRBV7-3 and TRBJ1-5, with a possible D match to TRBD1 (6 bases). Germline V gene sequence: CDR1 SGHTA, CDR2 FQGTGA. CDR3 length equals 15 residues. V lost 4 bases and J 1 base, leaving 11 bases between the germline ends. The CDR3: CASSSPGASNQPQHF. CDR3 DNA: TGTGCCAGCAGCTCCCCGGGGGCCAGCAATCAGCCCCAGCATTTT.

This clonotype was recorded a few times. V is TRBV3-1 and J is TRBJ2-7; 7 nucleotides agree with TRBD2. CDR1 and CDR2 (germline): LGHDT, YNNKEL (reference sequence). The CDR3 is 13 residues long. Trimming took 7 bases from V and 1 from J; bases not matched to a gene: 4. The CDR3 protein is CASTGEGSYEQYF. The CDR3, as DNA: TGTGCCAGCACCGGGGAGGGGTCCTACGAGCAGTACTTC.

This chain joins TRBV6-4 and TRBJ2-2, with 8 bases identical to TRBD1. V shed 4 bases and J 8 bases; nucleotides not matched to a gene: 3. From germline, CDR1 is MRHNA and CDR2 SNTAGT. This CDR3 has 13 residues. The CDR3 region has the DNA TGTGCCAGCAGTGCCGACAGGGGTGGGGAGCTGTTTTTT. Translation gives CASSADRGGELFF.

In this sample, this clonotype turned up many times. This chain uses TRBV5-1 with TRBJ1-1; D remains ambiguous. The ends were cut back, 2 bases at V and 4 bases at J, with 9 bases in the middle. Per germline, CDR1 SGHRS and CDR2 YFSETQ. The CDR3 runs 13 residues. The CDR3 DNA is TGCGCCAGCAGCTTTGAGGCGGGCACTGAAGCTTTCTTT. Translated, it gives CASSFEAGTEAFF.

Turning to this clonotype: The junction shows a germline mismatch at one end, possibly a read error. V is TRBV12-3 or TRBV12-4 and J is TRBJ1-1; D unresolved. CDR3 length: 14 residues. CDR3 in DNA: TGTGCCAGCAGTAGGAGGGTATCGAACACTGATGCTTTCTTT. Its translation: CASSRRVSNTDAFF.

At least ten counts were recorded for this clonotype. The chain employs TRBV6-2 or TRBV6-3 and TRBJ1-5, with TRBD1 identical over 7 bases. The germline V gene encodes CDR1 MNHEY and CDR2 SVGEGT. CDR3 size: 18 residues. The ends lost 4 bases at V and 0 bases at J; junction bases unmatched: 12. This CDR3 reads CASSFRTGRYYSNQPQHF. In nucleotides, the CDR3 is TGTGCCAGCAGTTTTCGGACAGGCCGTTATTATAGCAATCAGCCCCAGCATTTT.

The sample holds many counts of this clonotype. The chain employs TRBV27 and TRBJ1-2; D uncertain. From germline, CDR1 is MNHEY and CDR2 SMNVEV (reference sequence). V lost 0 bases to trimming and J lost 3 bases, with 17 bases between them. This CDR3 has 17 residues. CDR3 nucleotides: TGTGCCAGCAGTTTATCTACCGGGAGAGGGCTATACTATGGCTACACCTTC. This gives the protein CASSLSTGRGLYYGYTF.

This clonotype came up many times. CDR3 DNA sequence: TGTGCCACCAGCCCACTTACGGGGATTAATTCACCCCTCCACTTT. Its translation: CATSPLTGINSPLHF. V gene TRBV15 combines with J gene TRBJ1-6; unclear D gene. The germline V gene has CDR1 LNHNV and CDR2 YYDKDF (reference sequence). Trimming pared 5 bases from V and 6 bases from J, leaving 14 bases between. The CDR3 loop spans 15 amino acids.

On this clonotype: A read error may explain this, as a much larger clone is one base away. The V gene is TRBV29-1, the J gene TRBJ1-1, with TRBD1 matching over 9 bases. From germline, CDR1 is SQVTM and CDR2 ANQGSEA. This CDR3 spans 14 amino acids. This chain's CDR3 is CSARGQGGNTEACF. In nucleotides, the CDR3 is TGCAGCGCCCGGGGACAGGGAGGGAACACTGAAGCTTGCTTT.

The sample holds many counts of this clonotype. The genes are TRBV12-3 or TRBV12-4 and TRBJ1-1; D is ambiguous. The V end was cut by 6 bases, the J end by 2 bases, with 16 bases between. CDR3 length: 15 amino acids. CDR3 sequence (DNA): TGTGCCAGCAGGGAGAAACAGAGAGATAACACTGAAGCTTTCTTT. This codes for CASREKQRDNTEAFF.

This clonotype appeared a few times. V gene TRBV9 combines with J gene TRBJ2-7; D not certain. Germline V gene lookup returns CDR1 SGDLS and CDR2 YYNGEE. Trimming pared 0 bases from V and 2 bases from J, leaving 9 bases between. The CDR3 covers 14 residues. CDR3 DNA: TGTGCCAGCAGCGTAGATTCGGTCCCCTACGAGCAGTACTTC. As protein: CASSVDSVPYEQYF.

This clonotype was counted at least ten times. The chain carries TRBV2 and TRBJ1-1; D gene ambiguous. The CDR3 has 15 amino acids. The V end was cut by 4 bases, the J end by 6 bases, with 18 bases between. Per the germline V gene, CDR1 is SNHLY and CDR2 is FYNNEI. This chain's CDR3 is CASSGLTSPEAEAFF. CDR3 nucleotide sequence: TGTGCCAGCAGTGGCCTTACCTCCCCGGAGGCTGAAGCTTTCTTT.

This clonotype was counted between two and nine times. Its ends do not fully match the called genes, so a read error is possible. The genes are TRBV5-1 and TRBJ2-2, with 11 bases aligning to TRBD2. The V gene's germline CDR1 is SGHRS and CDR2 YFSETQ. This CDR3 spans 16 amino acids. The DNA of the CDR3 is TGCGCCAGCAACTTGGTTAGCGGGGGGGCCGCCGGGGAGCTGTTTTTT. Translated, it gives CASNLVSGGAAGELFF.

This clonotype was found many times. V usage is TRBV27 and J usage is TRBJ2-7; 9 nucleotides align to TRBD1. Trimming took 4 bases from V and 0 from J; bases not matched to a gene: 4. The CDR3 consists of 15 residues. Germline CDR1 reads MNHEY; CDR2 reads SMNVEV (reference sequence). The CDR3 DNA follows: TGTGCCAGCAGTTGGGGACAGGGCCTCTCCTACGAGCAGTACTTC. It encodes CASSWGQGLSYEQYF.

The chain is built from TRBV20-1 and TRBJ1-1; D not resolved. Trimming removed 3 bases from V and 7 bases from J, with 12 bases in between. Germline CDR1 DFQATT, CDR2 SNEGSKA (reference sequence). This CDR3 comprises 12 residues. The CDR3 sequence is CSASRGGSEAFF. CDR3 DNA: TGCAGTGCTAGCCGTGGTGGGAGTGAAGCTTTCTTT.

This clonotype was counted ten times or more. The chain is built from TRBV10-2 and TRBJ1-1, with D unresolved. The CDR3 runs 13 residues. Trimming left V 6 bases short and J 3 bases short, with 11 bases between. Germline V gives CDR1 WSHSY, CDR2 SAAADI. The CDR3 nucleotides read TGCGCCAGCAGAGAAAGGATAGACACTGAAGCTTTCTTT. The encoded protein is CASRERIDTEAFF.

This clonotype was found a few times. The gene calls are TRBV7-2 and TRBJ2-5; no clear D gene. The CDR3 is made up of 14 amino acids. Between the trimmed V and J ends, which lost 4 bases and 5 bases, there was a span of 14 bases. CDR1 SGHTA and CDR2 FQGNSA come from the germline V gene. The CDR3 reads CASSWGRSQETQYF. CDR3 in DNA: TGTGCCAGCAGCTGGGGTCGTTCCCAGGAGACCCAGTACTTC.

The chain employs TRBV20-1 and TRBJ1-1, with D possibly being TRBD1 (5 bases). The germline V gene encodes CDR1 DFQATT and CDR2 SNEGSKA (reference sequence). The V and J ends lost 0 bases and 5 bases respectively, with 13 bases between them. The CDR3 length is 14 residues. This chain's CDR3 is CSARDVRRGTEAFF. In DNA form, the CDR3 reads TGCAGTGCTAGAGATGTACGTCGGGGGACTGAAGCTTTCTTT.

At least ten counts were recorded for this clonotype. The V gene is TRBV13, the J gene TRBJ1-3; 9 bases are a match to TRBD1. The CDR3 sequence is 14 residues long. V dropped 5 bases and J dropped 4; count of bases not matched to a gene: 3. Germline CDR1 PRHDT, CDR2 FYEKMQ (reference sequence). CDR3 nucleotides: TGTGCCAGCAGCAACGGGACAGGGGGAAACACCATATATTTT. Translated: CASSNGTGGNTIYF.

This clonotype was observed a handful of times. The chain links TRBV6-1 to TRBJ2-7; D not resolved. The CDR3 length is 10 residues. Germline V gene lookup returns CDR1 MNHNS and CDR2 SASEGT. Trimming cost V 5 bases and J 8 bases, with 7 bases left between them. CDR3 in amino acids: CASSSLKQYF. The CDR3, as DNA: TGTGCCAGCAGTTCTCTGAAGCAGTACTTC.

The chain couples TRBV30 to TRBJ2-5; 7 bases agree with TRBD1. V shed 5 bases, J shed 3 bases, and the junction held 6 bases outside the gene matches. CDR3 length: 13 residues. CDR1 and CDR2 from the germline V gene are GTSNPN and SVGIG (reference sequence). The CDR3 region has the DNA TGTGCCTGGGGTCGAGACAGGGAAGAGACCCAGTACTTC. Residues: CAWGRDREETQYF.

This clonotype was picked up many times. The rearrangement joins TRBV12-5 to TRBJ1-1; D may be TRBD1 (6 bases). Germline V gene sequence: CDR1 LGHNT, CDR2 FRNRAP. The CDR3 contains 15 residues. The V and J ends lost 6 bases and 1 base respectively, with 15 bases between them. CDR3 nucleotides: TGTGCTAGTGGCCCAACCCGGGACAAGAACACTGAAGCTTTCTTT. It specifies CASGPTRDKNTEAFF.

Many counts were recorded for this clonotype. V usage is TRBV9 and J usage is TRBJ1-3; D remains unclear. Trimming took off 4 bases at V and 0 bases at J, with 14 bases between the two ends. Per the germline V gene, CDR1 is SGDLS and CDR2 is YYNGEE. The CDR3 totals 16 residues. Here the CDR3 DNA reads TGTGCCAGCAGCCCCATCCCCGGCTCCTCTGGAAACACCATATATTTT. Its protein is CASSPIPGSSGNTIYF.

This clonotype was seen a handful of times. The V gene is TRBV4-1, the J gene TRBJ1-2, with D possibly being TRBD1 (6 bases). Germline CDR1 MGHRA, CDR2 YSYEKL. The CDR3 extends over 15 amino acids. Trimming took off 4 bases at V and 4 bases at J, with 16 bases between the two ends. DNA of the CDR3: TGCGCCAGCAGCCCCGAGGGGGGGCGGGGCTATGGCTACACCTTC. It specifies CASSPEGGRGYGYTF.

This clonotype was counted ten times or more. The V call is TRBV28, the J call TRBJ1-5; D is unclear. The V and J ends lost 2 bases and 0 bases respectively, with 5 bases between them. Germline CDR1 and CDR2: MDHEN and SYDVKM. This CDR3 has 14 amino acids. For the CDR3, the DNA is TGTGCCAGCAGTTTAAGGTTTAGCAATCAGCCCCAGCATTTT. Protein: CASSLRFSNQPQHF.

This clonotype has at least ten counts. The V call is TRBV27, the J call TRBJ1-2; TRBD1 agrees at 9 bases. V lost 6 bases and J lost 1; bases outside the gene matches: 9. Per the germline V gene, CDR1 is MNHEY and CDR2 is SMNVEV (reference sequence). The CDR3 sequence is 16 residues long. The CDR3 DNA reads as TGTGCCAGCAGAAAAACCCGACAGGGGGTTAACTATGGCTACACCTTC. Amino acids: CASRKTRQGVNYGYTF.

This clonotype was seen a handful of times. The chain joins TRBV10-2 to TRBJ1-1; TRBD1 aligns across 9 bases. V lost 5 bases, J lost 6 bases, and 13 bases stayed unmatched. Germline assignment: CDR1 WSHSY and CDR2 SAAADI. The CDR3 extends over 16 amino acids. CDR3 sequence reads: CASSFLRDRDFAEAFF. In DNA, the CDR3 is TGCGCCAGCAGTTTTCTCCGGGACAGGGACTTCGCTGAAGCTTTCTTT.

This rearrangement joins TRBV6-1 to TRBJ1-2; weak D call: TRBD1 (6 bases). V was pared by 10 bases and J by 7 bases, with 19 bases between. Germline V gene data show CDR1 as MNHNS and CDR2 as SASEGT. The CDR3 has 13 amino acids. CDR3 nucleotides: TGTGCCACCGTAACACAGGGATTGGTTGGCTACACCTTC. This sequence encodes CATVTQGLVGYTF.

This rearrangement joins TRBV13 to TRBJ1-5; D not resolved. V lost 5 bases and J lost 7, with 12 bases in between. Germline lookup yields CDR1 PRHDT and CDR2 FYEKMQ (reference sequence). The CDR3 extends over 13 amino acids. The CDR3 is CASSSRNGQPQHF. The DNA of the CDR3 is TGTGCCAGCAGCAGTCGGAACGGGCAGCCCCAGCATTTT.